The entry below gives a single T cell receptor beta chain sequence along with its context. The target antigen is unknown. In the naive CD8 group, cells lacked CD45RO and were positively selected for CCR7, so terminally differentiated effector memory CD45RA+ cells were left out. The donor cohort consisted entirely of Caucasian adults residing in Nashville, Tennessee. This entry comes from a study of shared clonotypes between healthy human individuals. Study-level findings and limits: Generally, estimated richness proved larger in naive subsets than it did in memory subsets.

Produced via immunoSEQ multiplex PCR; TCRdb's table is partial and in-frame only. The sample lists over 2,000,000 clones; around 93% were seen once. The V gene lost 3 bases and the J gene lost 6 bases, with 17 bases spanning the gap. The CDR3 runs 15 residues. Germline CDR1 is SGDLS and CDR2 is YYNGEE. The receptor comes from a man between 18 and 35 years old in good health. Some clones in this sample may be carry-over from other donors' samples. Input material: naive CD8+ T cells from PBMCs. The V call is TRBV9, the J call TRBJ2-3; the D call may be TRBD1 or TRBD2 (5 bases each). The CDR3 DNA is TGTGCCAGCAGCGCACCCGGGACCGGGATGGATACGCAGTATTTT. This translates into CASSAPGTGMDTQYF.